What follows are 19 T cell receptor beta chains derived from one specimen sequenced in a study of blood T cell repertoires in COVID-19 (TCRdb year 2020). The method behind the library was the immunoSEQ multiplex PCR assay. TCRdb limited this immuneACCESS table to in-frame rearrangements with V and J called. A share of clones is missing; checked studies link under half to unresolved V genes, and the rest is unexplained. Recorded for this sample are fewer than 500,000 clones; around 89% of them occurred a single time. The top ten constitute 0.95% to 1.3% of the sample. The material sequenced was PBMCs or T cells enriched from blood (not recorded which). The receptors stem from a young man who had recovered from COVID-19.

The J gene is TRBJ1-5, the V gene TRBV19; TRBD1 matches at 9 bases. Germline V gene lookup returns CDR1 LNHDA and CDR2 SQIVND (reference sequence). The CDR3 consists of 18 residues. The junction had 20 bases not matched to a gene; V was cut back by 11 bases and J by 3 bases. Here the CDR3 reads CAPSPRDRESIANQPQHF. The CDR3 DNA reads TGTGCCCCTTCCCCCCGGGACAGGGAGAGTATTGCCAATCAGCCCCAGCATTTT.

This clone was seen once. The chain joins TRBV5-3 to TRBJ2-7; weak D call: TRBD1 (6 bases). TRBV5-3 is an ORF for which the function is uncertain. This CDR3 contains 15 residues. Trimming pared 4 bases from V and 5 bases from J, leaving 19 bases between. The CDR3 bases are TGTGCCAGAAGCCACAGGGCGGCAGAGGAACACGAGCAGTACTTC. It encodes CARSHRAAEEHEQYF.

The gene calls are TRBV18 and TRBJ2-5; tentative D call: TRBD2 (5 bases). The CDR3 is 19 amino acids. Germline-derived CDR1 and CDR2 are KGHSH and LQKENI. V lost 2 bases, J lost 3 bases, and 25 bases lay in between. The CDR3 region has the DNA TGTGCCAGCTCACCAAGCGTATTGGCGGCCAGATCCGGGGAAGAGACCCAGTACTTC. Its protein is CASSPSVLAARSGEETQYF.

The genes are TRBV7-9 and TRBJ2-1; D gene uncertain. The CDR3 is 12 amino acids. V lost 1 base, J lost 7 bases, and 5 bases lay in between. Per the germline V gene, CDR1 is SEHNR and CDR2 is FQNEAQ (reference sequence). CDR3 sequence: CASSLGQNEQFF. The CDR3 DNA is TGTGCCAGCAGCTTAGGGCAGAATGAGCAGTTCTTC.

The chain links TRBV27 to TRBJ2-2, with 7 positions matching TRBD1. J was trimmed by 11 bases and V by 7 bases; bases with no gene match: 7. The CDR3 contains 12 residues. CDR1 and CDR2 (germline): MNHEY, SMNVEV (reference sequence). The CDR3 coding sequence is TGTGCCAGCAACGTACAGGGGCTCGAGCTGTTTTTT. Amino acids: CASNVQGLELFF.

The gene calls are TRBV11-2 and TRBJ1-3; the D gene is possibly TRBD1 (6 bases). Per the germline V gene, CDR1 is SGHAT and CDR2 is FQNNGV. The CDR3 runs to 15 residues. Trimming took off 4 bases at V and 0 bases at J, with 10 bases between the two ends. CDR3 DNA: TGTGCCAGCAGCTCGCAGGGGATCTCTGGAAACACCATATATTTT. As protein: CASSSQGISGNTIYF.

This chain joins TRBV7-8 and TRBJ2-5; the match to TRBD2 covers 10 bases. The V and J ends lost 6 bases and 1 base, in that order; junction bases with no gene match: 5. CDR3 size: 15 residues. Germline CDR1 and CDR2: SGHVS and FQNEAQ. CDR3 loop: CASSLTSGIQETQYF. The CDR3 nucleotides read TGTGCCAGCAGTCTAACTAGCGGGATCCAAGAGACCCAGTACTTC.

This chain links TRBV9 with TRBJ2-1; D may be TRBD2 (5 bases). This CDR3 region has 13 residues. Per the germline V gene, CDR1 is SGDLS and CDR2 is YYNGEE. Trimming stripped 4 bases from V and 5 bases from J, with 10 bases between. The CDR3 bases are TGTGCCAGCAGCTCCCTAGCCAACAATGAGCAGTTCTTC. Amino acid sequence: CASSSLANNEQFF.

The chain carries TRBV3-1 (or the pseudogene TRBV3-2) and TRBJ1-6; TRBD1 might be the D (6 bases). This CDR3 has 14 amino acids. The V gene's germline CDR1 is LGHDT and CDR2 YNNKEL (reference sequence). Trimming stripped 1 base from V and 7 bases from J, with 8 bases between. The CDR3 sequence: CASSQARGNSPLHF. The CDR3 region has the DNA TGTGCCAGCAGCCAAGCCAGGGGAAATTCACCCCTCCACTTT.

The rearrangement links TRBV10-1 to TRBJ2-2, with D unclear. The CDR3 is 14 residues long. Germline CDR1 and CDR2: WNHNN and SYGVQD (reference sequence). V lost 5 bases, J lost 1 base, and 8 bases lay in between. CDR3 region: CASSYKLNTGELFF. The CDR3 DNA follows: TGCGCCAGCAGTTACAAGTTGAACACCGGGGAGCTGTTTTTT.

The gene calls are TRBV23-1 and TRBJ1-5; D may be TRBD1 (5 bases). TRBV23-1 is labeled an ORF, and its function is uncertain. The CDR3 runs 15 residues. Trimming stripped 0 bases from V and 7 bases from J, with 13 bases between. The CDR3 bases are TGCGCCAGCAGTCAATCGGAAGGGGTGGGCCAGCCCCAGCATTTT. This gives the protein CASSQSEGVGQPQHF.

In DNA, the CDR3 is TGTGCCAGCAGCTTAGCCGGGGGGCTGAACACTGAAGCTTTCTTT. Translation: CASSLAGGLNTEAFF. This chain uses TRBV7-2 with TRBJ1-1; D may be TRBD1 (6 bases). CDR3 size: 15 residues. Germline assignment: CDR1 SGHTA and CDR2 FQGNSA. Trimming took off 0 bases at V and 0 bases at J, with 8 bases between the two ends.

V usage is TRBV28 and J usage is TRBJ2-3; possible D gene TRBD2, 6 bases. Germline V gene sequence: CDR1 MDHEN, CDR2 SYDVKM. V was trimmed by 5 bases and J by 0 bases, leaving 12 bases between them. The CDR3 loop spans 15 amino acids. The DNA of the CDR3 is TGTGCCAGCAGTACAGCGGGTTCTAGCACAGATACGCAGTATTTT. Translation gives CASSTAGSSTDTQYF. The variable domain in full, with the rest retrieved from reference TRBV28 and TRBJ2-3, is DVKVTQSSRYLVKRTGEKVFLECVQDMDHENMFWYRQDPGLGLRLIYFSYDVKMKEKGDIPEGYSVSREKKERFSLILESASTNQTSMYLCASSTAGSSTDTQYFGPGTRLTVL.

CDR3 nucleotides: TGCGCCAGCAGCCCCCCTAGCGGGGGCACCGGGGAGCTGTTTTTT. Amino acid sequence: CASSPPSGGTGELFF. This sequence joins TRBV4-1 and TRBJ2-2; the match to TRBD2 covers 10 bases. This CDR3 comprises 15 residues. Trimming took 4 bases from V and 4 from J; bases not matched to a gene: 3. Germline CDR1 reads MGHRA; CDR2 reads YSYEKL.

The rearrangement uses TRBV2 and TRBJ2-2, with 8 bases lining up with TRBD2. The CDR3 has 14 residues. V shed 7 bases, J shed 4 bases, and the junction held 5 bases outside the gene matches. In germline, CDR1 is SNHLY, CDR2 FYNNEI. For the CDR3, the DNA is TGTGCCAGCACGACGGGGGGGCTCACCGGGGAGCTGTTTTTT. This translates into CASTTGGLTGELFF.

The J gene is TRBJ2-1, the V gene TRBV7-2; 9 bases map to TRBD2. The CDR3 is made up of 16 amino acids. Germline V gives CDR1 SGHTA, CDR2 FQGNSA. The ends lost 1 base at V and 0 bases at J; junction bases unmatched: 1. In DNA, the CDR3 is TGTGCCAGCAGCTTAGATAGCGGGAGCTCCTACAATGAGCAGTTCTTC. This gives the protein CASSLDSGSSYNEQFF.

This clone occurred a few times. V usage is TRBV5-6 and J usage is TRBJ1-4; the D is unclear. The CDR3 covers 15 residues. Trimming removed 3 bases from V and 4 bases from J, with 13 bases in between. Per the germline V gene, CDR1 is SGHDT and CDR2 is YYEEEE. The CDR3: CASSWGIGDNEKLFF. DNA of the CDR3: TGTGCCAGCAGCTGGGGTATCGGGGATAATGAAAAACTGTTTTTT.

Regarding this clone: The same CDR3 can be traced to other DNA sequences in this sample. The chain carries TRBV19 and TRBJ2-2; a possible D gene is TRBD2 (6 bases). With 3 bases removed from V and 2 bases from J, the gap between germline ends came to 10 bases. The CDR3 consists of 15 residues. Germline values: CDR1 LNHDA, CDR2 SQIVND (reference sequence). The CDR3 bases are TGTGCCAGTAGTATTGTGGGGGGAAACACCGGGGAGCTGTTTTTT. Amino acid sequence: CASSIVGGNTGELFF.

The chain recombines TRBV4-1 with TRBJ1-2; D is unclear. Germline V CDR1 and CDR2: MGHRA, YSYEKL. The V end was cut by 4 bases, the J end by 6 bases, with 21 bases between. CDR3 length equals 16 residues. CDR3 coding DNA: TGCGCCAGCAGCCCCTTCGCCGCTTTGGGCATGGATGGCTACACCTTC. This gives the protein CASSPFAALGMDGYTF.